These 27 T cell receptor beta chains came from one sample sequenced in a study of T cell changes during pregnancy in multiple sclerosis. The table came from immunoSEQ multiplex PCR; TCRdb's copy has only in-frame clones and leaves some out. The repertoire holds roughly 30,000 clones, with about 90% as singletons. The material sequenced was CD4+ T cells from peripheral blood mononuclear cells, taken in the first trimester of pregnancy. The receptors were sampled from a female donor in good health, enrolled as a control in a pregnancy study.

The chain recombines TRBV5-5 with TRBJ2-7, with TRBD1 matching over 7 bases. CDR1 and CDR2 (germline): SGHKS, YYEKEE (reference sequence). V was pared by 4 bases and J by 2 bases, with 6 bases of the junction left unmatched. CDR3 size: 14 residues. CDR3 protein: CASSPSGTAYEQYF. As DNA, the CDR3 is TGTGCCAGCAGCCCTTCCGGGACAGCCTACGAGCAGTACTTC. The full variable domain, completed using reference TRBV5-5 and TRBJ2-7, is DAGVTQSPTHLIKTRGQQVTLRCSPISGHKSVSWYQQVLGQGPQFIFQYYEKEERGRGNFPDRFSARQFPNYSSELNVNALLLGDSALYLCASSPSGTAYEQYFGPGTRLTVT.

The chain is built from TRBV5-4 and TRBJ1-1; D may be TRBD1 (5 bases). Trimming removed 4 bases at V and 0 bases at J, with 7 bases between. Germline loops: CDR1 SGHNT, CDR2 YYREEE (reference sequence). The CDR3 contains 13 residues. The CDR3 loop is CASSHRLNTEAFF. CDR3 DNA: TGTGCCAGCAGCCACAGGTTGAACACTGAAGCTTTCTTT.

The rearrangement links TRBV27 to TRBJ1-1; TRBD1 agrees at 7 bases. There are 14 residues in the CDR3. CDR1 and CDR2 from the germline V gene are MNHEY and SMNVEV (reference sequence). The V gene end was trimmed by 4 bases and the J gene end by 4 bases; junction bases not matched to a gene: 6. CDR3 amino acids: CASSSGGSGTEAFF. CDR3 DNA sequence: TGTGCCAGCAGTTCAGGGGGTTCTGGCACTGAAGCTTTCTTT.

This clone was detected only a few times. The rearrangement joins TRBV5-4 to TRBJ1-1; TRBD1 matches at 7 bases. The V gene end was trimmed by 4 bases and the J gene end by 4 bases; junction bases not matched to a gene: 4. Germline CDR1 is SGHNT and CDR2 is YYREEE (reference sequence). This CDR3 is built from 13 residues. The CDR3 is CASSPTGVTEAFF. Written as DNA, the CDR3 is TGTGCCAGCAGCCCAACAGGGGTCACTGAAGCTTTCTTT.

Written as DNA, the CDR3 is TGTGCCAGCAGCTTATCCCGGTCCGGCGAGCAGTACTTC. Amino acid sequence: CASSLSRSGEQYF. The V and J genes are TRBV11-1 and TRBJ2-7; D is ambiguous. Germline CDR1 reads SGHAT; CDR2 reads FQDESV (reference sequence). V lost 2 bases, J lost 6 bases, and 11 bases lay in between. The CDR3 extends over 13 amino acids.

The rearrangement links TRBV18 to TRBJ1-3; tentative D call: TRBD1 (6 bases). CDR1 is KGHSH and CDR2 is LQKENI in the germline V gene. CDR3 length equals 17 residues. V shed 5 bases and J shed 2 bases, with 19 bases lying between them. CDR3 protein: CASSAMIRDIAGNTIYF. The CDR3 DNA follows: TGTGCCAGCTCAGCCATGATACGGGACATTGCTGGAAACACCATATATTTT.

The J gene is TRBJ1-1, the V gene TRBV27; 7 positions agree with TRBD1. Germline V gives CDR1 MNHEY, CDR2 SMNVEV (reference sequence). This CDR3 comprises 17 residues. J gave up 1 base and V 5 bases, and 13 bases lay outside the gene matches. CDR3 sequence reads: CASSPGQYSRGNTEAFF. The CDR3 nucleotides are TGTGCCAGCAGTCCGGGACAGTACAGCAGGGGGAACACTGAAGCTTTCTTT.

V and J are TRBV5-5 and TRBJ1-2; D is unclear. Germline V gene sequence: CDR1 SGHKS, CDR2 YYEKEE (reference sequence). V shed 4 bases and J shed 8 bases, with 24 bases lying between them. The CDR3 is 16 residues long. As DNA, the CDR3 is TGTGCCAGCAGCACTGGGGTGTCGGGGTTGATGGACGGCTACACCTTC. Translating it yields CASSTGVSGLMDGYTF.

This sequence joins TRBV29-1 and TRBJ1-2; D is possibly TRBD1 (5 bases). The CDR3 totals 15 residues. Looked up from germline, CDR1 is SQVTM and CDR2 is ANQGSEA. The V gene lost 7 bases and the J gene lost 3 bases, with 21 bases spanning the gap. The DNA for the CDR3 is TGCAGCGCTATGGACTACGGGGGGAGGGACTATGGCTACACCTTC. It codes for CSAMDYGGRDYGYTF. The full variable domain, completed using reference TRBV29-1 and TRBJ1-2, is SAVISQKPSRDICQRGTSLTIQCQVDSQVTMMFWYRQQPGQSLTLIATANQGSEATYESGFVIDKFPISRPNLTFSTLTVSNMSPEDSSIYLCSAMDYGGRDYGYTFGSGTRLTVV.

V gene TRBV27 combines with J gene TRBJ2-7; perhaps TRBD1 as D (5 bases). Germline CDR1 MNHEY, CDR2 SMNVEV (reference sequence). The V end was cut by 2 bases, the J end by 7 bases, with 12 bases between. The CDR3 is made up of 13 amino acids. CDR3 DNA sequence: TGTGCCAGCAGTTTAAGGACACCCTTTGAGCAGTACTTC. Residues: CASSLRTPFEQYF.

This chain connects TRBV6-6 to TRBJ1-1, with 7 positions matching TRBD1. Looked up from germline, CDR1 is MNHNY and CDR2 is SVGAGI (reference sequence). This CDR3 is built from 13 residues. With 7 bases clipped from V and 5 bases from J, the junction kept 7 bases outside the gene matches. CDR3 bases: TGTGCCAGCAAGCGGACAGGCTTTACTGAAGCTTTCTTT. Translation: CASKRTGFTEAFF.

This rearrangement joins TRBV11-1 to TRBJ1-6; perhaps TRBD1 as D (6 bases). Germline loops: CDR1 SGHAT, CDR2 FQDESV (reference sequence). Trimming shortened V by 7 bases and J by 1 base, and 14 bases separated the two germline ends. This CDR3 is built from 16 residues. The CDR3 coding sequence is TGTGCCAGCACCTCCACCAGGGGTTCCTATAATTCACCCCTCCACTTT. Residues: CASTSTRGSYNSPLHF.

This rearrangement joins TRBV7-2 to TRBJ1-4, with 7 bases identical to TRBD1. The CDR3 has 15 residues. Germline V gives CDR1 SGHTA, CDR2 FQGNSA. J gave up 3 bases and V 5 bases, and 6 bases lay outside the gene matches. The DNA for the CDR3 is TGTGCCAGCAGCAGAGACAGGGCATCTAATGAAAAACTGTTTTTT. As protein: CASSRDRASNEKLFF.

The chain links TRBV27 to TRBJ2-1; 9 bases align to TRBD1. The germline gives CDR1 MNHEY, CDR2 SMNVEV (reference sequence). With V trimmed by 5 bases and J by 7 bases, 12 bases remained unmatched. The CDR3 contains 16 residues. The CDR3 DNA sequence: TGTGCCAGCAGTACCCGAGGGACAGGGAATCCGAATGAGCAGTTCTTC. The encoded protein is CASSTRGTGNPNEQFF.

CDR3 region: CASSEGTGMNQPQHF. CDR3 nucleotide sequence: TGTGCCAGCAGCGAAGGGACAGGGATGAATCAGCCCCAGCATTTT. The chain uses TRBV11-2 and TRBJ1-5; 9 nucleotides match TRBD1. This CDR3 region has 15 residues. The V gene end was trimmed by 5 bases and the J gene end by 4 bases; junction bases not matched to a gene: 6. Germline V CDR1 and CDR2: SGHAT, FQNNGV.

The chain combines TRBV7-2 with TRBJ1-2, with 8 bases fitting TRBD1. With V trimmed by 4 bases and J by 2 bases, 6 bases remained unmatched. CDR1 and CDR2 (germline): SGHTA, FQGNSA. The CDR3 covers 15 residues. For the CDR3, the DNA is TGTGCCAGCAGCTCCAGGGGGCCAAGCAACTATGGCTACACCTTC. This codes for CASSSRGPSNYGYTF.

In its sample, this clone was seen a few times. V usage is TRBV6-5 and J usage is TRBJ1-2; the match to TRBD1 covers 8 bases. CDR1 is MNHEY and CDR2 is SVGAGI in the germline V gene. This CDR3 spans 14 amino acids. V gave up 6 bases and J gave up 6 bases; unmatched junction bases: 9. The CDR3 sequence: CASRPTLDRDGYTF. The DNA of the CDR3 is TGTGCCAGCAGGCCAACTTTGGACAGGGATGGCTACACCTTC.

The chain links TRBV28 to TRBJ1-3, with 7 bases identical to TRBD1. The length of the CDR3 is 14 residues. In germline, CDR1 is MDHEN, CDR2 SYDVKM. V dropped 4 bases and J dropped 3; count of bases not matched to a gene: 3. The CDR3 coding sequence is TGTGCCAGCAGTTGGACAGGCAATGGAAACACCATATATTTT. Protein sequence: CASSWTGNGNTIYF.

The chain employs TRBV29-1 and TRBJ1-4; D uncertain. There are 13 residues in the CDR3. Germline CDR1 SQVTM, CDR2 ANQGSEA. Trimming shortened V by 1 base and J by 8 bases, and 11 bases separated the two germline ends. The CDR3 nucleotides are TGCAGCGTTGAAGGAGGTGTCCAAGAAAAACTGTTTTTT. This encodes CSVEGGVQEKLFF.

The genes are TRBV4-2 and TRBJ1-6, with TRBD1 matching over 8 bases. V gave up 9 bases and J gave up 5 bases; unmatched junction bases: 9. The CDR3 has 15 residues. Per the germline V gene, CDR1 is LGHNA and CDR2 is YNFKEQ. CDR3 amino acids: CASREGTGHNSPLHF. CDR3 nucleotide sequence: TGTGCCAGTCGCGAAGGGACAGGCCATAATTCACCCCTCCACTTT.

The chain employs TRBV5-4 and TRBJ2-2, with 12 bases that match TRBD2. CDR3 length: 16 amino acids. Germline assignment: CDR1 SGHNT and CDR2 YYREEE (reference sequence). V lost 0 bases and J lost 5; bases outside the gene matches: 2. The CDR3 sequence: CASSLAGLAGTGELFF. CDR3 DNA sequence: TGTGCCAGCAGCTTGGCAGGACTAGCGGGGACCGGGGAGCTGTTTTTT. Together with reference TRBV5-4 and TRBJ2-2, the CDR3 gives the full variable domain: ETGVTQSPTHLIKTRGQQVTLRCSSQSGHNTVSWYQQALGQGPQFIFQYYREEENGRGNFPPRFSGLQFPNYSSELNVNALELDDSALYLCASSLAGLAGTGELFFGEGSRLTVL.

The chain has TRBV7-2 and TRBJ2-7, with 15 bases lining up with TRBD2. Germline CDR1 reads SGHTA; CDR2 reads FQGNSA. The CDR3 length is 17 residues. The junction had 5 bases not matched to a gene; V was cut back by 3 bases and J by 2 bases. The CDR3 nucleotides read TGTGCCAGCAGCTTGGGGAGGACTAGCGGGGGGGCCTACGAGCAGTACTTC. Translated: CASSLGRTSGGAYEQYF.

The V and J genes are TRBV9 and TRBJ1-3; maybe TRBD1 (5 bases). Germline V gives CDR1 SGDLS, CDR2 YYNGEE. The CDR3 consists of 15 residues. The V end lost 4 bases, the J end lost 0 bases, and 11 bases lay between the germline ends. The CDR3 spells CASSSTGDSGNTIYF. The CDR3 nucleotides read TGTGCCAGCAGCTCTACAGGAGACTCTGGAAACACCATATATTTT.

This clone showed up just once. This chain uses TRBV4-3 with TRBJ1-4; 9 positions agree with TRBD1. The CDR3 has 15 residues. CDR1 LGHNA and CDR2 YSLEER come from the germline V gene. With V trimmed by 3 bases and J by 6 bases, 5 bases remained unmatched. The CDR3 bases are TGCGCCAGCAGCCACCCGACAGGGGGAGATGAAAAACTGTTTTTT. The encoded protein is CASSHPTGGDEKLFF.

This chain uses TRBV7-9 with TRBJ1-1, with D hard to call. The CDR3 has 14 amino acids. The ends were cut back, 4 bases at V and 2 bases at J, with 11 bases in the middle. Germline V gives CDR1 SEHNR, CDR2 FQNEAQ (reference sequence). The CDR3 region has the DNA TGTGCCAGCAGCTCGACCGGGAGTAACACTGAAGCTTTCTTT. This translates into CASSSTGSNTEAFF.

The DNA of the CDR3 is TGCAGCGTTGTTAGGGGGCCGAACACTGAAGCTTTCTTT. Residues: CSVVRGPNTEAFF. The chain combines TRBV29-1 with TRBJ1-1; 7 positions match TRBD1. Germline lookup yields CDR1 SQVTM and CDR2 ANQGSEA. The CDR3 is made up of 13 amino acids. V lost 4 bases, J lost 1 base, and 3 bases stayed unmatched.

V and J are TRBV29-1 and TRBJ2-7, with no clear D. This CDR3 is built from 12 residues. Per germline, CDR1 SQVTM and CDR2 ANQGSEA. Trimming shortened V by 7 bases and J by 1 base, and 11 bases separated the two germline ends. The CDR3 spells CSALVQSYEQYF. The DNA of the CDR3 is TGCAGCGCCCTAGTCCAATCCTACGAGCAGTACTTC.